Following are 23 T cell receptor beta chains from one sample sequenced in a study of T cell responses to AZD1222 COVID-19 vaccine. TCRdb's copy holds only in-frame clones and misses some; the assay was immunoSEQ multiplex PCR. The sample includes some 140,000 clones, 80% to 90% seen only once; the top ten take just over 5.5%. The sample was peripheral blood, taken on day 0 of AZD1222 vaccination. Receptors originate from an adult in good health.

This rearrangement joins TRBV18 to TRBJ1-1; TRBD1 might be the D (5 bases). There are 14 residues in the CDR3. Germline loops: CDR1 KGHSH, CDR2 LQKENI. With 5 bases removed from V and 2 bases from J, the gap between germline ends came to 12 bases. CDR3 sequence reads: CASSKKGANTEAFF. The CDR3 bases are TGTGCCAGCTCAAAGAAAGGGGCTAACACTGAAGCTTTCTTT.

The rearrangement links TRBV6-2 or TRBV6-3 to TRBJ2-1; possibly TRBD2 for D (5 bases). Between the trimmed V and J ends, which lost 2 bases and 7 bases, there was a span of 15 bases. The CDR3 sequence is 15 residues long. CDR1 is MNHEY and CDR2 is SVGEGT in the germline V gene. The CDR3 protein is CASSYERALPNEQFF. The CDR3 DNA sequence: TGTGCCAGCAGTTACGAGAGGGCGCTACCGAATGAGCAGTTCTTC.

The rearrangement links TRBV7-9 to TRBJ1-2, with a weak D call TRBD1 (6 bases). The CDR3 covers 14 residues. Per the germline V gene, CDR1 is SEHNR and CDR2 is FQNEAQ (reference sequence). V shed 5 bases and J shed 2 bases, with 12 bases lying between them. The CDR3 sequence is CASSPTGLNYGYTF. The CDR3 nucleotides are TGTGCCAGCAGCCCTACAGGGCTCAACTATGGCTACACCTTC.

The CDR3 bases are TGTGCCAGCAGCGTAGGGGGGGGCGCAGATACGCAGTATTTT. This encodes CASSVGGGADTQYF. The chain carries TRBV9 and TRBJ2-3; D is perhaps TRBD2 (7 bases). Germline V gene data show CDR1 as SGDLS and CDR2 as YYNGEE. CDR3 length equals 14 residues. The V end lost 0 bases, the J end lost 4 bases, and 9 bases lay between the germline ends.

The chain carries TRBV6-2 or TRBV6-3 and TRBJ1-1; D uncertain. From germline, CDR1 is MNHEY and CDR2 SVGEGT. This CDR3 has 15 amino acids. V dropped 2 bases and J dropped 1 base, with 11 bases sitting between them. The CDR3 bases are TGTGCCAGCAGTTACGTCGGACCCAGGAACACTGAAGCTTTCTTT. Amino acids: CASSYVGPRNTEAFF.

The rearrangement links TRBV24-1 to TRBJ2-1; D may be TRBD2 (6 bases). The CDR3 is 16 residues long. Trimming left V 3 bases short and J 3 bases short, with 14 bases between. CDR1 and CDR2 (germline): KGHDR, SFDVKD. DNA for the CDR3: TGTGCCACCAGTGATCCCCGGGACTCTAACTACAATGAGCAGTTCTTC. Protein: CATSDPRDSNYNEQFF.

The chain couples TRBV28 to TRBJ1-2; D is possibly TRBD1 (5 bases). CDR1 is MDHEN and CDR2 is SYDVKM in the germline V gene. V gave up 9 bases and J gave up 6 bases, with 23 bases separating them. This CDR3 contains 15 residues. The CDR3 protein is CASYTGPVGSNGYTF. The CDR3 bases are TGTGCCAGTTACACGGGGCCGGTAGGGTCCAATGGCTACACCTTC.

In its sample, this clone was seen once. This chain joins TRBV7-9 and TRBJ1-6, with D possibly matching TRBD1 (6 bases). Trimming left V 1 base short and J 5 bases short, with 6 bases between. Germline V lookup: CDR1 SEHNR, CDR2 FQNEAQ (reference sequence). The CDR3 spans 14 residues. This chain's CDR3 is CASSLGTDNSPLHF. CDR3 coding DNA: TGTGCCAGCAGCTTAGGGACAGATAATTCACCCCTCCACTTT.

The chain links TRBV6-5 to TRBJ1-5; tentatively, D is TRBD1 (6 bases). Germline CDR1 and CDR2: MNHEY and SVGAGI. Trimming took 8 bases from V and 9 from J, leaving 23 bases between them. The CDR3 has 15 residues. The CDR3 DNA follows: TGTGCCAGCTGTTTTAACAGGGACGGGGGGTGGCCCCAGCATTTT. Translation: CASCFNRDGGWPQHF.

The CDR3 protein is CASSELGQGALLGTNEKLFF. The CDR3 nucleotides read TGTGCCAGCAGTGAACTCGGGCAGGGGGCCTTGTTGGGTACTAATGAAAAACTGTTTTTT. The V and J genes are TRBV6-1 and TRBJ1-4, with TRBD1 matching over 8 bases. The CDR3 runs 20 residues. V was pared by 2 bases and J by 2 bases, with 16 bases of the junction left unmatched. Germline CDR1 and CDR2: MNHNS and SASEGT.

This sequence joins TRBV12-3 or TRBV12-4 and TRBJ2-7, with D possibly TRBD1 on 6 matching bases. V was clipped by 3 bases and J by 5 bases, with 11 bases between them. The CDR3 spans 13 residues. The CDR3 protein is CASSFNRADEQYF. CDR3 DNA sequence: TGTGCCAGCAGTTTCAACAGGGCAGACGAGCAGTACTTC.

This rearrangement joins TRBV4-1 to TRBJ2-7, with a tentative D call TRBD1 (5 bases). Germline CDR1 is MGHRA and CDR2 is YSYEKL. The CDR3 loop spans 17 amino acids. V lost 0 bases and J 4 bases, leaving 19 bases between the germline ends. CDR3 residues: CASSQDGVGQGLYEQYF. The CDR3 DNA reads as TGCGCCAGCAGCCAAGATGGGGTAGGCCAGGGATTGTACGAGCAGTACTTC.

V and J are TRBV4-2 and TRBJ1-3; no definite D call. Germline V CDR1 and CDR2: LGHNA, YNFKEQ. This CDR3 has 16 amino acids. Trimming shortened V by 0 bases and J by 2 bases, and 11 bases separated the two germline ends. In nucleotides, the CDR3 is TGTGCCAGCAGCCAAGAGAGGAGGACGACTGGAAACACCATATATTTT. It yields the protein CASSQERRTTGNTIYF.

The chain is built from TRBV19 and TRBJ2-2; 7 nucleotides line up with TRBD1. V was clipped by 5 bases and J by 11 bases; unmatched bases: 17. The CDR3 length is 16 residues. From germline, CDR1 is LNHDA and CDR2 SQIVND (reference sequence). CDR3 in amino acids: CASSFPPTGYLPELFF. DNA of the CDR3: TGTGCCAGTAGTTTTCCGCCGACAGGGTATCTCCCCGAGCTGTTTTTT.

The chain is built from TRBV5-1 and TRBJ2-7; TRBD2 matches 15 bases. After removal of 4 bases from V and 0 bases from J, the junction contained 8 bases not matched to a gene. CDR1 is SGHRS and CDR2 is YFSETQ in the germline V gene. There are 18 residues in the CDR3. Here the CDR3 reads CASSIGLAGGPGSYEQYF. The CDR3 DNA reads TGCGCCAGCAGCATTGGACTAGCGGGAGGGCCAGGCTCCTACGAGCAGTACTTC.

This chain joins TRBV24-1 and TRBJ2-7, with D tentatively TRBD1 (6 bases). CDR1 KGHDR and CDR2 SFDVKD come from the germline V gene. V was cut by 4 bases and J by 5 bases, with 14 bases left in between. This CDR3 has 14 amino acids. The CDR3 is CATSDPGRGHEQYF. CDR3 DNA: TGTGCCACCAGTGACCCGGGCAGGGGCCACGAGCAGTACTTC.

The chain combines TRBV5-1 with TRBJ1-6, with D unclear. Trimming stripped 0 bases from V and 8 bases from J, with 12 bases between. The V gene's germline CDR1 is SGHRS and CDR2 YFSETQ. The length of the CDR3 is 15 residues. CDR3 residues: CASSLEHRSDSPLHF. The CDR3 coding sequence is TGCGCCAGCAGCTTGGAACACAGATCTGATTCACCCCTCCACTTT. The complete variable domain, with remaining parts taken from reference TRBV5-1 and TRBJ1-6, reads KAGVTQTPRYLIKTRGQQVTLSCSPISGHRSVSWYQQTPGQGLQFLFEYFSETQRNKGNFPGRFSGRQFSNSRSEMNVSTLELGDSALYLCASSLEHRSDSPLHFGNGTRLTVT.

CDR3 residues: CASSPHQGWSNTGELFF. In DNA, the CDR3 is TGTGCCAGTAGTCCCCACCAAGGCTGGTCGAACACCGGGGAGCTGTTTTTT. The J gene is TRBJ2-2, the V gene TRBV19, with unresolved D. This CDR3 region has 17 residues. V dropped 5 bases and J dropped 0 bases, with 16 bases sitting between them. CDR1 is LNHDA, CDR2 SQIVND, per germline (reference sequence).

The rearrangement links TRBV6-5 to TRBJ1-6; TRBD1 is a possible D gene (6 bases). V was pared by 10 bases and J by 7 bases, with 17 bases between. Germline V lookup: CDR1 MNHEY, CDR2 SVGAGI. CDR3 length: 14 residues. The CDR3 region has the DNA TGTGCCATCAGCCGGGGGGCGGTGAATTCACCCCTCCACTTT. Its protein product is CAISRGAVNSPLHF.

This sequence joins TRBV5-6 and TRBJ2-5; a weak D match, TRBD2 (6 bases). V was shortened by 4 bases and J by 5 bases, with 12 bases between the two germline ends. The CDR3 is 13 residues long. Germline V gene lookup returns CDR1 SGHDT and CDR2 YYEEEE. CDR3 region: CASSLGGWETQYF. The CDR3 nucleotides read TGTGCCAGCAGCCTTGGGGGGTGGGAGACCCAGTACTTC.

The genes are TRBV29-1 and TRBJ2-2; TRBD1 matches 11 bases. Per the germline V gene, CDR1 is SQVTM and CDR2 is ANQGSEA. This CDR3 has 15 residues. Trimming at V came to 5 bases and at J to 6 bases, leaving 8 bases not matched to a gene. In nucleotides, the CDR3 is TGCAGCGTTACTCGGACAGGGGGCGGATCCGGGGAGCTGTTTTTT. Translated: CSVTRTGGGSGELFF.

The chain is built from TRBV7-2 and TRBJ1-5; D remains ambiguous. Germline lookup yields CDR1 SGHTA and CDR2 FQGNSA. The V and J ends lost 2 bases and 0 bases respectively, with 2 bases between them. CDR3 size: 13 residues. In nucleotides, the CDR3 is TGTGCCAGCAGCTTATCTAGCAATCAGCCCCAGCATTTT. Translating it yields CASSLSSNQPQHF.

As DNA, the CDR3 is TGCGCCAGCAGCCAAGAACAGTCAGGACTAGCGCTCTACAATGAGCAGTTCTTC. It translates to CASSQEQSGLALYNEQFF. The chain joins TRBV4-3 to TRBJ2-1, with 9 bases that match TRBD2. V shed 0 bases, J shed 3 bases, and the junction held 9 bases outside the gene matches. Germline CDR1 and CDR2: LGHNA and YSLEER. The CDR3 has 18 amino acids.